These T cell receptor beta chains were read from a single sample in a study of control samples from healthy donors and cancer patients. Some clones are missing from TCRdb's copy, which holds only in-frame ones; the method was immunoSEQ multiplex PCR. The table includes about 86,000 clones, approximately 93% detected once. Sequenced: blood. These receptors originate from a woman in her thirties in good health. CDR3s include the opening cysteine and the closing phenylalanine or tryptophan. The D gene is left open where the match is weak. Expanded clones get a size class; other rows say once, few or many, or leave the size out.

v_gene,d_gene,abundance,j_gene,CDR3aa,CDR3nt
TRBV9,NA,NA,TRBJ2-1,CASNDGLTYNEQFF,TGTGCCAGCAATGATGGCTTAACCTACAATGAGCAGTTCTTC
TRBV18,NA,NA,TRBJ1-1,CASSPTATEAFF,TGTGCCAGCTCACCAACCGCAACTGAAGCTTTCTTT
TRBV7-3,TRBD2,NA,TRBJ2-1,CASSPSRTSGRAIREQFF,TGTGCCAGCAGCCCCTCCCGGACTAGCGGGAGGGCCATACGTGAGCAGTTCTTC
TRBV11-2,TRBD2,NA,TRBJ2-1,CASSPTSGSLNEQFF,TGTGCCAGCAGCCCCACTAGCGGGAGTTTGAATGAGCAGTTCTTC
TRBV11-3,TRBD1,NA,TRBJ2-2,CASSASGGSGGELFF,TGTGCCAGCAGCGCCTCAGGGGGCTCGGGCGGGGAGCTGTTTTTT
TRBV4-1,NA,NA,TRBJ1-2,CASSQPSSRGAFGYTF,TGCGCCAGCAGCCAACCATCATCAAGGGGGGCATTTGGCTACACCTTC
TRBV5-1,NA,NA,TRBJ2-3,CASSLGAQSTDTQYF,TGCGCCAGCAGCTTGGGCGCTCAAAGCACAGATACGCAGTATTTT
TRBV9,NA,once,TRBJ1-5,CASSAGGASNQPQHF,TGTGCCAGCAGTGCGGGGGGGGCTAGCAATCAGCCCCAGCATTTT
TRBV11-3,NA,NA,TRBJ2-7,CASTGTRGDEQYF,TGTGCCAGCACAGGGACTCGCGGGGACGAGCAGTACTTC
TRBV18,TRBD1,NA,TRBJ1-5,CASSSTGLGQPQHF,TGTGCCAGCTCATCGACAGGGCTCGGACAGCCCCAGCATTTT
TRBV5-1,NA,NA,TRBJ2-2,CASSLGQTNTGELFF,TGCGCCAGCAGCTTGGGTCAGACGAACACCGGGGAGCTGTTTTTT
TRBV27,TRBD2,NA,TRBJ2-2,CASSVAGLVTGELFF,TGTGCCAGCAGTGTAGCGGGACTCGTAACCGGGGAGCTGTTTTTT
TRBV27,TRBD1,NA,TRBJ1-2,CASSSTGGINYGYTF,TGTGCCAGCAGTTCGACAGGGGGCATAAACTATGGCTACACCTTC
TRBV6-5,TRBD1,NA,TRBJ1-6,CASSYSSDRVWSLHF,TGTGCCAGCAGTTACTCGTCGGACAGGGTTTGGTCCCTCCACTTT
TRBV5-1,NA,NA,TRBJ2-5,CASSPSRGSRETQYF,TGCGCCAGCAGCCCATCACGGGGTTCAAGAGAGACCCAGTACTTC
TRBV12-3/TRBV12-4,NA,NA,TRBJ1-2,CASSLRGNYGYTF,TGTGCCAGCAGTTTAAGGGGGAACTATGGCTACACCTTC
TRBV3-1/TRBV3-2,TRBD2,NA,TRBJ2-1,CASSQDLGGRGNEQFF,TGTGCCAGCAGCCAAGATTTAGGCGGGAGGGGCAATGAGCAGTTCTTC
TRBV7-9,TRBD1,NA,TRBJ1-5,CASSLGGQGYQPQHF,TGTGCCAGCAGCTTAGGGGGACAGGGATATCAGCCCCAGCATTTT
TRBV12-3/TRBV12-4,NA,once,TRBJ1-6,CASTGNNSPLHF,TGTGCCAGCACAGGGAATAATTCACCCCTCCACTTT
TRBV12-3/TRBV12-4,NA,NA,TRBJ1-2,CASSNRDYGYTF,TGTGCCAGCAGTAACAGGGATTATGGCTACACCTTC
TRBV27,TRBD1,once,TRBJ1-1,CASSLNPTGGEAFF,TGTGCCAGCAGTTTAAACCCGACAGGGGGTGAAGCTTTCTTT
TRBV5-5,NA,few,TRBJ2-4,CASTDNFRDIQYF,TGTGCCAGCACGGACAATTTTAGGGACATTCAGTACTTC
TRBV7-9,NA,NA,TRBJ2-6,CASSLVGANVLTF,TGTGCCAGCAGCTTAGTTGGGGCCAACGTCCTGACTTTC
TRBV5-4,NA,NA,TRBJ2-4,CVSSWRGAAKNIQYF,TGTGTCAGCAGCTGGAGGGGGGCGGCCAAAAACATTCAGTACTTC
TRBV21-1,NA,NA,TRBJ1-2,CASSSRVPRGYGYTF,TGTGCCAGCAGCTCCCGGGTCCCCAGGGGCTATGGCTACACCTTC
TRBV6-5,NA,once,TRBJ2-7,CARPPSYSYEQYF,TGTGCCAGACCCCCTTCCTACTCCTACGAGCAGTACTTC
TRBV7-2,NA,NA,TRBJ1-2,CASSLALGRAGYTF,TGTGCCAGCAGCTTAGCGCTAGGCAGGGCTGGCTACACCTTC
TRBV28,NA,NA,TRBJ1-3,CASSLQRGDSYGNTIYF,TGTGCCAGCAGTTTACAGCGGGGGGATAGTTATGGAAACACCATATATTTT